Presented here are 31 T cell receptor beta chains from one specimen sequenced in a study of T-cell memory formation after mild COVID-19 (dated by TCRdb to the early 2020s). The library was made by 5' RACE. The sequencer was an Illumina NovaSeq 6000. TCRdb trimmed the raw reads at Q25, called clones with MiXCR and kept productive beta chains. Under each unique CDR3 protein, matching rows form one entry showing the most common genes and DNA. This sample gives 400,000 or so distinct CDR3 sequences in total; around 19% of them show up just once. The ten largest account for roughly 8% of the sample. The specimen was PBMCs or a T cell subset sorted from them (not recorded which). The receptors derive from an adult woman who had mild COVID-19 (a few samples of this study predate the infection). The sample titles of this study are shuffled in the database, so cell type and time point are left out; the donor was told from shared clones.

The V gene is TRBV24-1, the J gene TRBJ1-1; D perhaps matches TRBD1 (5 bases). V was trimmed by 9 bases and J by 4 bases, leaving 17 bases between them. This CDR3 has 14 residues. Germline V gene lookup returns CDR1 KGHDR and CDR2 SFDVKD. CDR3 DNA sequence: TGTGCCACCTCCCAAGGAGGCGGGGGCACTGAAGCTTTCTTT. Amino acid sequence: CATSQGGGGTEAFF.

The V gene is TRBV7-3, the J gene TRBJ2-7, with TRBD1 as a possible D gene (5 bases). In germline, CDR1 is SGHTA, CDR2 FQGTGA. The CDR3 has 14 residues. V lost 3 bases and J 6 bases, leaving 15 bases between the germline ends. The CDR3 region has the DNA TGTGCCAGCAGCTTTAACTCAGGGTACGGCGAGCAGTACTTC. Translated: CASSFNSGYGEQYF.

V gene TRBV24-1 combines with J gene TRBJ1-1, with unresolved D. This CDR3 has 12 residues. V lost 2 bases and J lost 5, with 5 bases in between. Germline V gene data show CDR1 as KGHDR and CDR2 as SFDVKD. DNA for the CDR3: TGTGCCACCAGTGATTGGAATACTGAAGCTTTCTTT. Its translation: CATSDWNTEAFF.

The chain carries TRBV7-6 and TRBJ2-3; D call uncertain. The CDR3 length is 14 residues. Trimming removed 5 bases from V and 1 base from J, with 10 bases in between. Germline CDR1 is SGHVS and CDR2 is FNYEAQ. The CDR3 DNA is TGTGCCAGCAGCCCCCCGGCAGGCACAGATACGCAGTATTTT. Protein sequence: CASSPPAGTDTQYF.

Only a few counts were recorded for this clonotype. This chain joins TRBV2 and TRBJ1-5; 9 bases line up with TRBD1. Germline loops: CDR1 SNHLY, CDR2 FYNNEI. The J segment lost 2 bases and the V segment lost 4 bases, leaving 3 bases of the junction unmatched. This CDR3 is 15 amino acids long. The CDR3 spells CASSAGDRGNQPQHF. The CDR3 nucleotides read TGTGCCAGCAGTGCGGGGGACAGGGGCAATCAGCCCCAGCATTTT.

The table lists this clonotype with a few counts. The chain carries TRBV9 and TRBJ2-7; D not certain. The germline V and J ends were trimmed by 0 bases and 2 bases, with 12 bases remaining between them. CDR3 size: 15 residues. CDR1 is SGDLS, CDR2 YYNGEE, per germline. In DNA form, the CDR3 reads TGTGCCAGCAGCGTAGGCCCCAGCACTCCCTACGAGCAGTACTTC. Encoded protein: CASSVGPSTPYEQYF.

This chain connects TRBV3-1 to TRBJ2-1, with D uncertain. The CDR3 extends over 16 amino acids. V lost 3 bases and J lost 9, with 21 bases in between. In germline, CDR1 is LGHDT, CDR2 YNNKEL (reference sequence). The CDR3 nucleotides are TGTGCCAGCAGCCAGGGCCCTGGTGGGTATGGTGGTGAGCAGTTCTTC. Translated: CASSQGPGGYGGEQFF.

This clonotype has more than one count but fewer than ten. The rearrangement joins TRBV5-6 to TRBJ1-5; D not resolved. V was pared by 2 bases and J by 0 bases, with 9 bases between. From germline, CDR1 is SGHDT and CDR2 YYEEEE. This CDR3 has 15 amino acids. The CDR3 DNA reads TGTGCCAGCAGCTTAGGTCCTAATAGCAATCAGCCCCAGCATTTT. Protein: CASSLGPNSNQPQHF.

The J gene is TRBJ1-5, the V gene TRBV28; perhaps TRBD1 as D (5 bases). Germline CDR1 MDHEN, CDR2 SYDVKM. The CDR3 runs to 15 residues. V was trimmed by 7 bases and J by 1 base, leaving 14 bases between them. In nucleotides, the CDR3 is TGTGCCAGCACCCTCGGGGGGTTCAGCAATCAGCCCCAGCATTTT. Its protein is CASTLGGFSNQPQHF.

In the case of this clonotype: An end of the junction does not agree with germline; a read error may underlie this. The CDR3 DNA sequence: TGCGCGGGGAGGGCCGTGAACACTGAAGCTTTCTTT. Protein sequence: CAGRAVNTEAFF. The chain couples TRBV6-1 to TRBJ1-1, with D unresolved. The CDR3 spans 12 residues. Germline values: CDR1 MNHNS, CDR2 SASEGT.

This clonotype appeared a few times. The CDR3 sequence: CASSEPGLAGADEQYF. CDR3 nucleotides: TGTGCCAGCAGTGAACCGGGACTAGCGGGAGCCGACGAGCAGTACTTC. The chain employs TRBV6-6 and TRBJ2-7, with 14 bases lining up with TRBD2. This CDR3 contains 16 residues. In germline, CDR1 is MNHNY, CDR2 SVGAGI (reference sequence). Trimming took 5 bases from V and 5 from J; bases not matched to a gene: 8.

This clonotype turned up a few times. The chain recombines TRBV6-5 with TRBJ1-2, with D perhaps matching TRBD1 (5 bases). With 3 bases removed from V and 3 bases from J, the gap between germline ends came to 11 bases. Germline CDR1 and CDR2: MNHEY and SVGAGI. There are 14 residues in the CDR3. The CDR3 DNA reads as TGTGCCAGCAGTTATTCAGGGTCGGACTATGGCTACACCTTC. It codes for CASSYSGSDYGYTF.

This rearrangement joins TRBV7-2 to TRBJ2-3; D ambiguous. The germline gives CDR1 SGHTA, CDR2 FQGNSA. V was pared by 3 bases and J by 2 bases, with 9 bases between. CDR3 length: 14 amino acids. CDR3: CASSLAKNTDTQYF. The CDR3, as DNA: TGTGCCAGCAGCTTGGCCAAAAACACAGATACGCAGTATTTT.

The gene calls are TRBV4-3 and TRBJ1-3, with a possible D match to TRBD1 (6 bases). Germline V gene data show CDR1 as LGHNA and CDR2 as YSLEER. The CDR3 length is 17 residues. Between the trimmed V and J ends, which lost 0 bases and 0 bases, there was a span of 12 bases. CDR3 protein: CASSQDLGTPSGNTIYF. Written as DNA, the CDR3 is TGCGCCAGCAGCCAAGATCTTGGGACACCCTCTGGAAACACCATATATTTT.

The CDR3 sequence is CASSLIDRRDNEQFF. CDR3 bases: TGTGCCAGCAGCTTAATAGATCGGCGAGACAATGAGCAGTTCTTC. This sequence joins TRBV7-2 and TRBJ2-1; no clear D. The CDR3 is made up of 15 amino acids. V was shortened by 2 bases and J by 5 bases, with 13 bases between the two germline ends. Germline V gives CDR1 SGHTA, CDR2 FQGNSA.

This CDR3 reads CSASRGGGRLEAFF. In DNA, the CDR3 is TGCAGTGCCTCCCGTGGGGGCGGGCGCCTTGAAGCTTTCTTT. The chain combines TRBV20-1 with TRBJ1-1, with a weak D call TRBD1 (6 bases). Germline V gene sequence: CDR1 DFQATT, CDR2 SNEGSKA (reference sequence). This CDR3 has 14 residues. V lost 6 bases and J lost 7, with 21 bases in between.

This clonotype was recorded a few times. The chain joins TRBV6-2 or TRBV6-3 to TRBJ1-2; D gene ambiguous. Germline loops: CDR1 MNHEY, CDR2 SVGEGT. Trimming removed 6 bases from V and 3 bases from J, with 20 bases in between. This CDR3 spans 16 amino acids. CDR3 loop: CASSPSVSGSDYGYTF. Here the CDR3 DNA reads TGTGCCAGCAGCCCATCAGTGAGCGGCTCGGACTATGGCTACACCTTC.

This clonotype turned up a few times. V is TRBV5-1 and J is TRBJ2-5; 7 positions match TRBD2. The length of the CDR3 is 16 residues. The junction had 8 bases not matched to a gene; V was cut back by 1 base and J by 2 bases. CDR1 is SGHRS and CDR2 is YFSETQ in the germline V gene. This CDR3 reads CASSLRAAGVQETQYF. The CDR3 DNA reads TGCGCCAGCAGCTTGAGAGCGGCGGGGGTTCAAGAGACCCAGTACTTC.

The V and J genes are TRBV29-1 and TRBJ2-7, with D uncertain. Trimming removed 3 bases from V and 4 bases from J, with 10 bases in between. The CDR3 is 12 amino acids. The germline V gene has CDR1 SQVTM and CDR2 ANQGSEA. CDR3 nucleotides: TGCAGCGTTGATGTCCCCCCTTACGAGCAGTACTTC. Translating it yields CSVDVPPYEQYF.

The rearrangement joins TRBV6-5 to TRBJ1-6; 9 positions match TRBD1. The CDR3 sequence is 16 residues long. Germline V gives CDR1 MNHEY, CDR2 SVGAGI. V lost 6 bases and J lost 8; bases outside the gene matches: 11. CDR3 sequence reads: CASSPLIDRGYSPLHF. In nucleotides, the CDR3 is TGTGCCAGCAGCCCCTTAATCGACAGGGGGTATTCACCCCTCCACTTT.

The chain couples TRBV27 to TRBJ2-3, with TRBD2 as a possible D gene (6 bases). The CDR3 runs to 13 residues. Germline V gene lookup returns CDR1 MNHEY and CDR2 SMNVEV (reference sequence). V was shortened by 5 bases and J by 6 bases, with 12 bases between the two germline ends. The CDR3 nucleotides read TGTGCCAGCAGTACGGGACTGAGTGATACGCAGTATTTT. Translation gives CASSTGLSDTQYF.

The V gene is TRBV27, the J gene TRBJ1-6, with D perhaps TRBD1 (5 bases). Trimming took 9 bases from V and 6 from J, leaving 15 bases between them. This CDR3 contains 14 residues. Per the germline V gene, CDR1 is MNHEY and CDR2 is SMNVEV (reference sequence). CDR3 region: CASAPGRLNSPLHF. For the CDR3, the DNA is TGTGCCAGTGCTCCGGGACGCCTTAATTCACCCCTCCACTTT.

The chain recombines TRBV5-6 with TRBJ2-3; TRBD1 matches at 10 bases. With V trimmed by 3 bases and J by 6 bases, 7 bases remained unmatched. This CDR3 contains 15 residues. Germline V gives CDR1 SGHDT, CDR2 YYEEEE. Written as DNA, the CDR3 is TGTGCCAGCAGCTACGGACAGGGGGAATCGGATACGCAGTATTTT. This codes for CASSYGQGESDTQYF.

The rearrangement links TRBV11-3 to TRBJ1-1; 8 bases match TRBD1. Unmatched junction bases numbered 8, after V lost 2 bases and J lost 3 bases. This CDR3 is built from 16 residues. The germline gives CDR1 SGHNT, CDR2 YENEEA. The CDR3 nucleotides read TGTGCCAGCAGCTTATTCAAGGTACAGGGGGACACTGAAGCTTTCTTT. This sequence encodes CASSLFKVQGDTEAFF.

V is TRBV7-9 and J is TRBJ2-1; 8 nucleotides agree with TRBD2. This CDR3 spans 13 amino acids. V lost 5 bases and J lost 14; bases outside the gene matches: 11. Looked up from germline, CDR1 is SEHNR and CDR2 is FQNEAQ (reference sequence). The CDR3 region has the DNA TGTGCCAGCAGCCCTGGGTCGGGGACTAGGAAGTTCTTC. Amino acid sequence: CASSPGSGTRKFF.

There are a few counts of this clonotype. This chain joins TRBV6-5 and TRBJ1-2; 9 positions match TRBD1. Germline CDR1 reads MNHEY; CDR2 reads SVGAGI. The CDR3 is 16 residues long. Trimming at V came to 5 bases and at J to 4 bases, leaving 11 bases not matched to a gene. The CDR3 DNA sequence: TGTGCCAGCAGTGGGAACGGGGACAGGGCCCCCTATGGCTACACCTTC. As protein: CASSGNGDRAPYGYTF.

The V gene is TRBV12-3 or TRBV12-4, the J gene TRBJ2-1, with TRBD2 identical over 8 bases. V lost 5 bases, J lost 4 bases, and 10 bases stayed unmatched. CDR3 length equals 16 residues. The DNA of the CDR3 is TGTGCCAGCAGTCCGTCCATAGCGGGGATTTACAATGAGCAGTTCTTC. Encoded protein: CASSPSIAGIYNEQFF.

This clonotype was seen a few times. This chain uses TRBV25-1 with TRBJ2-3; TRBD1 is a possible D gene (5 bases). The CDR3 covers 15 residues. Germline V gene data show CDR1 as MGHDK and CDR2 as SYGVNS. Trimming cost V 5 bases and J 0 bases, with 12 bases left between them. CDR3 sequence reads: CASSTTGPSTDTQYF. The DNA for the CDR3 is TGTGCCAGCAGTACAACAGGTCCTAGCACAGATACGCAGTATTTT.

V and J are TRBV7-8 and TRBJ1-5; 7 bases are a match to TRBD1. V lost 5 bases to trimming and J lost 1 base; unmatched junction nucleotides: 14. Germline CDR1 reads SGHVS; CDR2 reads FQNEAQ. This CDR3 has 18 amino acids. The CDR3 coding sequence is TGTGCCAGCAGCCCCCGACAGGGAGAGGAATGGAGCAATCAGCCCCAGCATTTT. Translated, it gives CASSPRQGEEWSNQPQHF.

This clonotype was observed at least ten times. This sequence joins TRBV5-1 and TRBJ1-4, with unresolved D. CDR1 is SGHRS, CDR2 YFSETQ, per germline. This CDR3 is built from 14 residues. The V and J ends lost 5 bases and 10 bases respectively, with 18 bases between them. The CDR3 DNA reads as TGCGCCAGCAGGGAAGGGTCACTGGCCGGAAAACTGTTTTTT. Translation gives CASREGSLAGKLFF.

The V gene is TRBV9, the J gene TRBJ1-2; D uncertain. Trimming removed 0 bases from V and 8 bases from J, with 14 bases in between. There are 14 residues in the CDR3. Germline assignment: CDR1 SGDLS and CDR2 YYNGEE. The CDR3 loop reads CASSVVPGRSGYTF. In DNA form, the CDR3 reads TGTGCCAGCAGCGTAGTTCCCGGACGAAGCGGCTACACCTTC.